This passage covers 15 T cell receptor beta chains from one sample sequenced in a study of HIV-infected patients and healthy controls. MiXCR, applied by TCRdb to the 5' RACE reads, yields one record per CDR3 protein. The sample carries more than 60,000 distinct CDR3 sequences, about 19% recorded once. Sequenced: CD4+ T cells from blood. The receptors were gathered from a human donor in good health.

The genes are TRBV6-1 and TRBJ2-7, with 10 positions matching TRBD2. Germline values: CDR1 MNHNS, CDR2 SASEGT. V lost 7 bases and J lost 3; bases outside the gene matches: 3. The CDR3 is 13 residues long. The CDR3: CASTIAGGYEQYF. CDR3 nucleotide sequence: TGTGCCAGCACCATAGCGGGGGGCTACGAGCAGTACTTC.

The chain uses TRBV20-1 and TRBJ2-5; D might be TRBD1 or TRBD2, each matching 5 bases. The V and J ends lost 1 base and 2 bases respectively, with 11 bases between them. This CDR3 is 14 amino acids long. Germline V gene sequence: CDR1 DFQATT, CDR2 SNEGSKA (reference sequence). The CDR3 reads CSARVPGRQETQYF. The CDR3 coding sequence is TGCAGTGCTAGAGTCCCGGGACGTCAAGAGACCCAGTACTTC.

This clonotype was counted at least ten times. The CDR3 protein is CAISATDTEAFF. Here the CDR3 DNA reads TGTGCCATCAGTGCCACTGACACTGAAGCTTTCTTT. This chain connects TRBV10-3 to TRBJ1-1, with D unresolved. Germline V gene data show CDR1 as ENHRY and CDR2 as SYGVKD. The CDR3 contains 12 residues. The V end lost 4 bases, the J end lost 3 bases, and 6 bases lay between the germline ends.

The chain carries TRBV20-1 and TRBJ1-1, with D possibly matching TRBD1 (5 bases). The CDR3 loop spans 14 amino acids. Trimming took 0 bases from V and 1 from J, leaving 9 bases between them. The germline V gene encodes CDR1 DFQATT and CDR2 SNEGSKA (reference sequence). For the CDR3, the DNA is TGCAGTGCTAGAGAGGGCGACAGGAACACTGAAGCTTTCTTT. This gives the protein CSAREGDRNTEAFF.

A few counts support this clonotype. The V and J genes are TRBV7-3 and TRBJ2-6; D possibly corresponds to TRBD2 (6 bases). Per germline, CDR1 SGHTA and CDR2 FQGTGA. With 4 bases removed from V and 4 bases from J, the gap between germline ends came to 11 bases. The CDR3 length is 15 residues. The CDR3 protein is CASSSGGAGANVLTF. The CDR3 region has the DNA TGTGCCAGCAGCTCCGGGGGAGCCGGGGCCAACGTCCTGACTTTC.

J is TRBJ1-6 and V is TRBV7-8; tentatively, D is TRBD1 (5 bases). The V gene's germline CDR1 is SGHVS and CDR2 FQNEAQ. The V end was cut by 0 bases, the J end by 9 bases, with 9 bases between. This CDR3 region has 14 residues. CDR3 sequence: CASSLATVRSPLHF. The CDR3 coding sequence is TGTGCCAGCAGCTTAGCGACAGTCCGTTCACCCCTCCACTTT. The full variable domain, in which reference TRBV7-8 and TRBJ1-6 provide the parts outside the CDR3, is GAGVSQSPRYKVAKRGQDVALRCDPISGHVSLFWYQQALGQGPEFLTYFQNEAQLDKSGLPSDRFFAERPEGSVSTLKIQRTQQEDSAVYLCASSLATVRSPLHFGNGTRLTVT.

This clonotype was counted many times. V is TRBV5-1 and J is TRBJ1-2, with 7 bases lining up with TRBD1. J gave up 2 bases and V 0 bases, and 4 bases lay outside the gene matches. The CDR3 is 15 residues long. The germline gives CDR1 SGHRS, CDR2 YFSETQ. The DNA of the CDR3 is TGCGCCAGCAGCTTGGGGACAGGCCTAAACTATGGCTACACCTTC. Amino acids: CASSLGTGLNYGYTF.

This clonotype has a handful of counts. The chain uses TRBV25-1 and TRBJ2-5, with D possibly being TRBD2 (6 bases). CDR1 and CDR2 (germline): MGHDK, SYGVNS. The length of the CDR3 is 18 residues. V shed 3 bases and J shed 2 bases, with 22 bases lying between them. The CDR3 loop reads CASSEEPFPGLLQETQYF. The CDR3 DNA sequence: TGTGCCAGCAGTGAGGAGCCATTCCCGGGACTTCTACAAGAGACCCAGTACTTC. Looking up the rest from reference TRBV25-1 and TRBJ2-5 gives the full variable domain: EADIYQTPRYLVIGTGKKITLECSQTMGHDKMYWYQQDPGMELHLIHYSYGVNSTEKGDLSSESTVSRIRTEHFPLTLESARPSHTSQYLCASSEEPFPGLLQETQYFGPGTRLLVL.

This clonotype was found many times. The J gene is TRBJ2-1, the V gene TRBV7-3; 8 bases map to TRBD2. The CDR3 runs 15 residues. The V segment lost 1 base and the J segment 5 bases; nucleotides outside the gene matches: 4. Germline lookup yields CDR1 SGHTA and CDR2 FQGTGA. The CDR3 sequence is CASSLKGLDDNEQFF. CDR3 in DNA: TGTGCCAGCAGCTTAAAGGGACTAGATGACAATGAGCAGTTCTTC.

This clonotype was counted between two and nine times. The CDR3 nucleotides read TGTGCCAGCAGATCCCCCACAGGGATCAATCAGCCCCAGCATTTT. It encodes CASRSPTGINQPQHF. The V gene is TRBV18, the J gene TRBJ1-5, with a tentative D call TRBD1 (6 bases). The germline V and J ends were trimmed by 8 bases and 3 bases, with 17 bases remaining between them. Per the germline V gene, CDR1 is KGHSH and CDR2 is LQKENI. The CDR3 has 15 amino acids.

This clonotype was picked up many times. The rearrangement uses TRBV30 and TRBJ1-5, with a possible D match to TRBD1 (5 bases). The germline gives CDR1 GTSNPN, CDR2 SVGIG (reference sequence). This CDR3 region has 13 residues. The V end was cut by 3 bases, the J end by 7 bases, with 13 bases between. CDR3 residues: CAWRTSRDQPQHF. The CDR3 DNA is TGTGCCTGGAGAACATCACGGGACCAGCCCCAGCATTTT.

This clonotype occurred many times. The chain recombines TRBV14 with TRBJ2-5, with D possibly matching TRBD1 (6 bases). V gave up 2 bases and J gave up 4 bases, with 8 bases separating them. CDR1 SGHDN and CDR2 FVKESK come from the germline V gene. The CDR3 length is 13 residues. The CDR3 loop reads CASSQNRAETQYF. The CDR3 DNA follows: TGTGCCAGCAGCCAAAACAGGGCAGAGACCCAGTACTTC.

The rearrangement links TRBV15 to TRBJ1-4; possible D gene TRBD1, 5 bases. Between the trimmed V and J ends, which lost 1 base and 8 bases, there was a span of 14 bases. This CDR3 comprises 15 residues. CDR1 is LNHNV and CDR2 is YYDKDF in the germline V gene (reference sequence). CDR3: CATSRVRGAGEKLFF. The CDR3 region has the DNA TGTGCCACCAGCAGAGTAAGGGGCGCGGGAGAAAAACTGTTTTTT.

This clonotype was found many times. The genes are TRBV5-1 and TRBJ1-3, with a tentative D call TRBD1 (5 bases). CDR3 length: 15 amino acids. Per germline, CDR1 SGHRS and CDR2 YFSETQ. Deletions cut 0 bases from V and 2 bases from J, with 9 bases between. The CDR3: CASSLDGRAGNTIYF. CDR3 bases: TGCGCCAGCAGCTTGGACGGCAGGGCTGGAAACACCATATATTTT.

The chain joins TRBV3-1 to TRBJ2-1; 10 nucleotides line up with TRBD1. This CDR3 contains 17 residues. From germline, CDR1 is LGHDT and CDR2 YNNKEL (reference sequence). Trimming removed 1 base from V and 5 bases from J; junction bases left unmatched: 8. The CDR3 region is CASSQVAGTGEHNEQFF. The CDR3 coding sequence is TGTGCCAGCAGCCAAGTAGCCGGGACAGGGGAGCACAATGAGCAGTTCTTC.